Following are 31 T cell receptor beta chains from one sample sequenced in a study of blood T cell repertoires in COVID-19. Repertoires were generated with immunoSEQ multiplex PCR, while TCRdb's copy carries only in-frame clones and drops some. Among about 370,000 clones, more than 85% were seen once, and the ten largest hold 0.86%. The sequencing input was PBMCs or T cells enriched from blood (not recorded which). The receptors were sampled from a woman in her 40s who had been exposed to COVID-19.

V is TRBV20-1 and J is TRBJ1-4; D call uncertain. The CDR3 sequence is 10 residues long. The germline V gene has CDR1 DFQATT and CDR2 SNEGSKA (reference sequence). Trimming pared 4 bases from V and 11 bases from J, leaving 8 bases between. DNA of the CDR3: TGCAGTGCTAAGATGGGCAAACTGTTTTTT. Amino acids: CSAKMGKLFF.

The chain has TRBV12-5 and TRBJ1-1; maybe TRBD1 (6 bases). With 3 bases removed from V and 0 bases from J, the gap between germline ends came to 26 bases. Looked up from germline, CDR1 is LGHNT and CDR2 is FRNRAP. CDR3 length: 20 residues. DNA for the CDR3: TGTGCTAGTGGTTTATCAAGGAAAGACACAGGGCCCGGGGTGAACACTGAAGCTTTCTTT. It is translated as CASGLSRKDTGPGVNTEAFF.

V is TRBV5-6 and J is TRBJ2-5, with 10 bases matching TRBD2. Losses at the gene ends were 1 base for V and 1 base for J; bases not matched to a gene: 4. The CDR3 is 16 residues long. Germline V CDR1 and CDR2: SGHDT, YYEEEE. The CDR3 loop reads CASSLKAGGGQETQYF. In DNA, the CDR3 is TGTGCCAGCAGCTTGAAAGCGGGAGGGGGCCAAGAGACCCAGTACTTC.

This sequence joins TRBV5-1 and TRBJ1-6; unclear D gene. V dropped 3 bases and J dropped 8 bases, with 9 bases sitting between them. Germline CDR1 and CDR2: SGHRS and YFSETQ. This CDR3 has 13 amino acids. The CDR3 coding sequence is TGCGCCAGCAGCTGGAGCCGGGATTCACCCCTCCACTTT. Its protein product is CASSWSRDSPLHF.

This chain links TRBV13 with TRBJ2-1; 8 bases line up with TRBD2. The V segment lost 2 bases and the J segment 8 bases; nucleotides outside the gene matches: 5. Germline values: CDR1 PRHDT, CDR2 FYEKMQ (reference sequence). The CDR3 runs 14 residues. CDR3 amino acids: CASSLSGSRDEQFF. The CDR3, as DNA: TGTGCCAGCAGCTTAAGCGGGAGTCGCGATGAGCAGTTCTTC. The full variable domain, its missing parts supplied by reference TRBV13 and TRBJ2-1, is AAGVIQSPRHLIKEKRETATLKCYPIPRHDTVYWYQQGPGQDPQFLISFYEKMQSDKGSIPDRFSAQQFSDYHSELNMSSLELGDSALYFCASSLSGSRDEQFFGPGTRLTVL.

The chain links TRBV9 to TRBJ2-3, with 9 positions matching TRBD1. The length of the CDR3 is 17 residues. Trimming removed 3 bases from V and 3 bases from J; junction bases left unmatched: 11. Looked up from germline, CDR1 is SGDLS and CDR2 is YYNGEE. CDR3 bases: TGTGCCAGCAGCGCCTCCGGGACAGGGCTTGGGACAGATACGCAGTATTTT. Its translation is CASSASGTGLGTDTQYF.

This clone was seen a few times. The chain employs TRBV5-4 and TRBJ2-7; a possible D gene is TRBD1 (6 bases). The V gene's germline CDR1 is SGHNT and CDR2 YYREEE (reference sequence). The CDR3 runs 14 residues. V was clipped by 2 bases and J by 1 base, with 10 bases between them. In DNA form, the CDR3 reads TGTGCCAGCAGCTTTCCCGGGACATCCTACGAGCAGTACTTC. Protein product: CASSFPGTSYEQYF. Using reference TRBV5-4 and TRBJ2-7 for the parts outside the CDR3, the full variable domain is ETGVTQSPTHLIKTRGQQVTLRCSSQSGHNTVSWYQQALGQGPQFIFQYYREEENGRGNFPPRFSGLQFPNYSSELNVNALELDDSALYLCASSFPGTSYEQYFGPGTRLTVT.

The chain carries TRBV5-1 and TRBJ1-4; TRBD1 matches at 7 bases. This CDR3 contains 14 residues. Germline assignment: CDR1 SGHRS and CDR2 YFSETQ. V lost 3 bases, J lost 8 bases, and 7 bases stayed unmatched. DNA of the CDR3: TGCGCCAGCAGCTCCGGACAGGTGGGGGAAAAACTGTTTTTT. Encoded protein: CASSSGQVGEKLFF. Complete variable domain (other parts from reference TRBV5-1 and TRBJ1-4): KAGVTQTPRYLIKTRGQQVTLSCSPISGHRSVSWYQQTPGQGLQFLFEYFSETQRNKGNFPGRFSGRQFSNSRSEMNVSTLELGDSALYLCASSSGQVGEKLFFGSGTQLSVL.

This sequence joins TRBV4-3 and TRBJ2-7; 7 bases are shared with TRBD1. Germline assignment: CDR1 LGHNA and CDR2 YSLEER. The ends lost 4 bases at V and 0 bases at J; junction bases unmatched: 9. The CDR3 loop spans 16 amino acids. CDR3 nucleotides: TGCGCCAGCAGCCGTGTAGGGACAGCCGGCTCCTACGAGCAGTACTTC. Translating gives CASSRVGTAGSYEQYF.

This clone was counted a single time. This chain connects TRBV13 to TRBJ1-1; TRBD1 is a possible D gene (6 bases). Between the trimmed V and J ends, which lost 5 bases and 0 bases, there was a span of 16 bases. Germline V lookup: CDR1 PRHDT, CDR2 FYEKMQ (reference sequence). This CDR3 has 16 amino acids. The CDR3 spells CASSHSRTVMNTEAFF. The CDR3 nucleotides are TGTGCCAGCAGCCATAGCAGGACAGTAATGAACACTGAAGCTTTCTTT.

This chain uses TRBV7-9 with TRBJ2-5; no firm D call. Trimming pared 2 bases from V and 1 base from J, leaving 11 bases between. CDR1 and CDR2 (germline): SEHNR, FQNEAQ (reference sequence). The CDR3 runs to 15 residues. CDR3 in DNA: TGTGCCAGCAGCTTACGAGAGGTTGGCCAAGAGACCCAGTACTTC. Amino acids: CASSLREVGQETQYF.

V usage is TRBV7-2 and J usage is TRBJ1-2; maybe TRBD1 (6 bases). This CDR3 spans 14 amino acids. Germline V lookup: CDR1 SGHTA, CDR2 FQGNSA. V lost 6 bases, J lost 0 bases, and 11 bases lay in between. The CDR3 reads CASRLTGSNYGYTF. CDR3 coding DNA: TGTGCCAGCAGATTGACAGGATCTAACTATGGCTACACCTTC.

V and J are TRBV25-1 and TRBJ1-6; D possibly corresponds to TRBD1 (6 bases). Germline CDR1 is MGHDK and CDR2 is SYGVNS. Trimming took 6 bases from V and 9 from J, leaving 24 bases between them. This CDR3 is 17 amino acids long. The CDR3 spells CASRPPAGTLHGSPLHF. The CDR3, as DNA: TGTGCCAGCAGACCACCTGCCGGGACACTCCACGGTTCACCCCTCCACTTT. The full variable domain, its missing parts supplied by reference TRBV25-1 and TRBJ1-6, is EADIYQTPRYLVIGTGKKITLECSQTMGHDKMYWYQQDPGMELHLIHYSYGVNSTEKGDLSSESTVSRIRTEHFPLTLESARPSHTSQYLCASRPPAGTLHGSPLHFGNGTRLTVT.

The chain combines TRBV6-5 with TRBJ1-2; no clear D gene. Trimming took 6 bases from V and 10 from J, leaving 12 bases between them. The CDR3 has 11 amino acids. Per germline, CDR1 MNHEY and CDR2 SVGAGI. Here the CDR3 reads CASRQPIYYTF. CDR3 DNA sequence: TGTGCCAGCAGACAACCAATTTACTACACCTTC.

This chain joins TRBV7-6 and TRBJ2-2; 9 nucleotides align to TRBD1. The CDR3 totals 13 residues. Germline CDR1 reads SGHVS; CDR2 reads FNYEAQ. V gave up 7 bases and J gave up 5 bases; unmatched junction bases: 2. This chain's CDR3 is CASIQGATGELFF. In DNA form, the CDR3 reads TGTGCCAGCATACAGGGGGCAACCGGGGAGCTGTTTTTT.

This chain links TRBV19 with TRBJ1-3; D unclear. V was shortened by 5 bases and J by 0 bases, with 17 bases between the two germline ends. CDR1 and CDR2 from the germline V gene are LNHDA and SQIVND (reference sequence). This CDR3 region has 17 residues. The CDR3 DNA reads TGTGCCAGTAGTCAGCCCGGGAGGGTCTCCTCTGGAAACACCATATATTTT. It yields the protein CASSQPGRVSSGNTIYF. The variable domain in full, completed from reference TRBV19 and TRBJ1-3, reads DGGITQSPKYLFRKEGQNVTLSCEQNLNHDAMYWYRQDPGQGLRLIYYSQIVNDFQKGDIAEGYSVSREKKESFPLTVTSAQKNPTAFYLCASSQPGRVSSGNTIYFGEGSWLTVV.

The V gene is TRBV27, the J gene TRBJ2-1, with D maybe TRBD2 (5 bases). CDR1 and CDR2 from the germline V gene are MNHEY and SMNVEV (reference sequence). V shed 3 bases and J shed 0 bases, with 15 bases lying between them. CDR3 length equals 17 residues. The CDR3 here is CASSFQTSYSSYNEQFF. The CDR3 bases are TGTGCCAGCAGTTTCCAAACTAGTTACAGCTCCTACAATGAGCAGTTCTTC.

CDR3 sequence reads: CASSLVLADNEQFF. The CDR3 bases are TGCGCCAGCAGCTTGGTGCTAGCGGACAATGAGCAGTTCTTC. This chain joins TRBV5-1 and TRBJ2-1, with 7 bases fitting TRBD2. The J segment lost 5 bases and the V segment lost 0 bases, leaving 2 bases of the junction unmatched. Looked up from germline, CDR1 is SGHRS and CDR2 is YFSETQ. This CDR3 region has 14 residues.

V and J are TRBV18 and TRBJ1-2, with a weak D call TRBD1 (5 bases). Trimming took off 1 base at V and 6 bases at J, with 9 bases between the two ends. Germline lookup yields CDR1 KGHSH and CDR2 LQKENI. This CDR3 has 13 amino acids. The CDR3 region has the DNA TGTGCCAGCTCACCACGTTTAGGGGATGGCTACACCTTC. This sequence encodes CASSPRLGDGYTF.

This chain joins TRBV19 and TRBJ1-2; D gene uncertain. Germline values: CDR1 LNHDA, CDR2 SQIVND (reference sequence). The V end was cut by 7 bases, the J end by 2 bases, with 17 bases between. The CDR3 runs to 15 residues. This CDR3 is CASMGRTTENYGYTF. In DNA, the CDR3 is TGTGCCAGTATGGGAAGGACTACCGAGAACTATGGCTACACCTTC.

The chain uses TRBV30 and TRBJ1-1, with D uncertain. The CDR3 covers 14 residues. Trimming took off 0 bases at V and 1 base at J, with 9 bases between the two ends. Germline lookup yields CDR1 GTSNPN and CDR2 SVGIG (reference sequence). The CDR3 region is CAWSVPVRNTEAFF. CDR3 DNA: TGTGCCTGGAGTGTCCCAGTCCGGAACACTGAAGCTTTCTTT.

The rearrangement joins TRBV6-2 or TRBV6-3 to TRBJ2-2, with TRBD2 identical over 7 bases. The CDR3 has 13 residues. Germline CDR1 and CDR2: MNHEY and SVGEGT. Losses at the gene ends were 5 bases for V and 7 bases for J; bases not matched to a gene: 4. The CDR3 sequence: CASSITSVGELFF. The CDR3 bases are TGTGCCAGCAGTATAACTAGCGTCGGGGAGCTGTTTTTT.

J is TRBJ1-1 and V is TRBV7-9; 7 nucleotides match TRBD1. This CDR3 is built from 14 residues. Trimming took 5 bases from V and 6 from J; bases not matched to a gene: 9. CDR1 is SEHNR, CDR2 FQNEAQ, per germline (reference sequence). Here the CDR3 reads CASSTHRGGAEAFF. Written as DNA, the CDR3 is TGTGCCAGCAGCACTCACAGGGGTGGGGCTGAAGCTTTCTTT.

The chain carries TRBV29-1 and TRBJ2-1; 14 nucleotides match TRBD2. CDR3 length: 13 residues. Trimming at V came to 4 bases and at J to 7 bases, leaving 0 bases not matched to a gene. Germline lookup yields CDR1 SQVTM and CDR2 ANQGSEA. CDR3: CSVGTSGGNEQFF. DNA of the CDR3: TGCAGCGTTGGGACTAGCGGGGGGAATGAGCAGTTCTTC.

Remarks on this clone: Other nucleotide sequences in the sample specify the same CDR3. The chain carries TRBV27 and TRBJ2-5, with 11 bases lining up with TRBD2. CDR1 is MNHEY and CDR2 is SMNVEV in the germline V gene (reference sequence). Trimming cost V 2 bases and J 5 bases; bases outside gene matches: 4. The CDR3 spans 15 residues. Here the CDR3 DNA reads TGTGCCAGCAGTTTACTAGCGGGGGGCCGGGAGACCCAGTACTTC. It is translated as CASSLLAGGRETQYF.

V gene TRBV7-2 combines with J gene TRBJ1-2; D is possibly TRBD1 (5 bases). The CDR3 runs 15 residues. Trimming cost V 6 bases and J 2 bases, with 16 bases left between them. Germline values: CDR1 SGHTA, CDR2 FQGNSA. The CDR3 nucleotides are TGTGCCAGCAGGGGTCTCGGGGACTTAAACTATGGCTACACCTTC. Its protein product is CASRGLGDLNYGYTF.

The chain carries TRBV27 and TRBJ2-1; 7 nucleotides agree with TRBD2. The CDR3 is 12 amino acids. CDR1 MNHEY and CDR2 SMNVEV come from the germline V gene (reference sequence). After removal of 6 bases from V and 8 bases from J, the junction contained 4 bases not matched to a gene. The CDR3 DNA reads as TGTGCCAGCAGGATACGGGGGGATGAGCAGTTCTTC. It specifies CASRIRGDEQFF.

The chain couples TRBV7-9 to TRBJ1-4, with TRBD1 matching over 7 bases. CDR3 length: 15 residues. Looked up from germline, CDR1 is SEHNR and CDR2 is FQNEAQ (reference sequence). Losses at the gene ends were 5 bases for V and 5 bases for J; bases not matched to a gene: 8. The CDR3 bases are TGTGCCAGCAGCCGCGAGGGACAGTTAAATGAAAAACTGTTTTTT. The encoded protein is CASSREGQLNEKLFF.

CDR3 coding DNA: TGTGCCAGCAGCTTAGTGAGGGGGCGCGACGAAGGCGGCTACACCTTC. It encodes CASSLVRGRDEGGYTF. The V gene is TRBV11-2, the J gene TRBJ1-2; 7 nucleotides match TRBD1. V lost 1 base, J lost 8 bases, and 13 bases stayed unmatched. Per the germline V gene, CDR1 is SGHAT and CDR2 is FQNNGV. This CDR3 spans 16 amino acids. The whole variable domain, filled in from reference TRBV11-2 and TRBJ1-2, reads EAGVAQSPRYKIIEKRQSVAFWCNPISGHATLYWYQQILGQGPKLLIQFQNNGVVDDSQLPKDRFSAERLKGVDSTLKIQPAKLEDSAVYLCASSLVRGRDEGGYTFGSGTRLTVV.

The V gene is TRBV7-2, the J gene TRBJ2-5; D unclear. Germline V lookup: CDR1 SGHTA, CDR2 FQGNSA. The V end lost 1 base, the J end lost 5 bases, and 8 bases lay between the germline ends. The CDR3 consists of 13 residues. The CDR3, as DNA: TGTGCCAGCAGCTTAGTTAATCGGGAGACCCAGTACTTC. Amino acids: CASSLVNRETQYF.

The chain recombines TRBV20-1 with TRBJ1-5; D ambiguous. The CDR3 consists of 13 residues. Trimming took 3 bases from V and 7 from J, leaving 13 bases between them. Germline assignment: CDR1 DFQATT and CDR2 SNEGSKA (reference sequence). In nucleotides, the CDR3 is TGCAGTGCTAGTACGAGGTTTAGCCAGCCCCAGCATTTT. This translates into CSASTRFSQPQHF.